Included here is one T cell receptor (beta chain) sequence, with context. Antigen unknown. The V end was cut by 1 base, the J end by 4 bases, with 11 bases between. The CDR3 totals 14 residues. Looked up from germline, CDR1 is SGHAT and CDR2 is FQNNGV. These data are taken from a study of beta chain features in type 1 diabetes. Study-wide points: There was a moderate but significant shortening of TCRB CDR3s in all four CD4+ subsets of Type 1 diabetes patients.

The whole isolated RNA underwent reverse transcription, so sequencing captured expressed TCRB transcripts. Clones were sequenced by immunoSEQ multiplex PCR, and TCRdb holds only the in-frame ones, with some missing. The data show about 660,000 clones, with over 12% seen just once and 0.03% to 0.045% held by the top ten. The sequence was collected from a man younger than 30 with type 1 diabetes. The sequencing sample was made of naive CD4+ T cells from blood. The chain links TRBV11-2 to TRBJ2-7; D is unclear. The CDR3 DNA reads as TGTGCCAGCAGCTTAGTAGCTAGGGATTACGAGCAGTACTTC. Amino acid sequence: CASSLVARDYEQYF.